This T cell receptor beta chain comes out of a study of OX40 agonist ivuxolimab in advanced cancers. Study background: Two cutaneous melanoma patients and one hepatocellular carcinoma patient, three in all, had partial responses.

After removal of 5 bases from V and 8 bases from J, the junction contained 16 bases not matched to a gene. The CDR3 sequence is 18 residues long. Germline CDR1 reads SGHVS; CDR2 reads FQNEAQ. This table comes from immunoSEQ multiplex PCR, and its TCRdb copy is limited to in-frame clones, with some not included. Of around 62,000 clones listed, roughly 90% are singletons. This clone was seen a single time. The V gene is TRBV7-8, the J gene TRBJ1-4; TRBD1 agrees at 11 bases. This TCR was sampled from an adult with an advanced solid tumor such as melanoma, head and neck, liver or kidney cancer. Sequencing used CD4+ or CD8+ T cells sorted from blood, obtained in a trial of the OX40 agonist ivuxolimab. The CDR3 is CASSGGQGGLGAIEKLFF. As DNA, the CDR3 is TGTGCCAGCAGCGGGGGACAGGGGGGCCTCGGGGCGATAGAAAAACTGTTTTTT.